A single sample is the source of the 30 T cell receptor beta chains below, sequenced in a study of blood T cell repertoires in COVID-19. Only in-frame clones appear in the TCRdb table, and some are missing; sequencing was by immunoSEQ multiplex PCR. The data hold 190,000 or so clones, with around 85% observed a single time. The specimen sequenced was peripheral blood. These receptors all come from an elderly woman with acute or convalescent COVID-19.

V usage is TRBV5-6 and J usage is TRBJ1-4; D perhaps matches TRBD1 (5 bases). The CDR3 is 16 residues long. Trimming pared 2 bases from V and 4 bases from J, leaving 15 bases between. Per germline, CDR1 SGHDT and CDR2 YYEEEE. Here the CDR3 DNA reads TGTGCCAGCAGCTTCACAGGCCACGCCGTTAATGAAAAACTGTTTTTT. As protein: CASSFTGHAVNEKLFF.

CDR3 bases: TGTGCCAGCAGCTTAGGGCGGAGGGACACTGAAGCTTTCTTT. Amino acid sequence: CASSLGRRDTEAFF. V usage is TRBV11-3 and J usage is TRBJ1-1; D call uncertain. V was cut by 1 base and J by 3 bases, with 9 bases left in between. This CDR3 is built from 14 residues. Germline CDR1 is SGHNT and CDR2 is YENEEA.

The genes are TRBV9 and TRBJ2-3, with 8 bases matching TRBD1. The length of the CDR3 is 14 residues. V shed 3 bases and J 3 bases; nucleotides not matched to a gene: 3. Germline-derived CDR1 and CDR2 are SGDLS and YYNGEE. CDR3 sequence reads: CASSGTGLTDTQYF. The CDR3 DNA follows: TGTGCCAGCAGCGGGACAGGGTTGACAGATACGCAGTATTTT.

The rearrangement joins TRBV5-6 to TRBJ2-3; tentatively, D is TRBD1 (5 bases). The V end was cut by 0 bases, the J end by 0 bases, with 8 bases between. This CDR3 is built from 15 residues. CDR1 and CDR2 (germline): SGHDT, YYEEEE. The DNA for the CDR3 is TGTGCCAGCAGCTTGGATGGACACAGCACAGATACGCAGTATTTT. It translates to CASSLDGHSTDTQYF.

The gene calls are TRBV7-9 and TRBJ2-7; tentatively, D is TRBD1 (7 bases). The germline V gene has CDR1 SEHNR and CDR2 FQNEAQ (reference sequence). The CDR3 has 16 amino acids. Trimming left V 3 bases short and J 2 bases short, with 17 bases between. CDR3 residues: CASSLGWRDSPYEQYF. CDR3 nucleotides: TGTGCCAGCAGCTTGGGGTGGCGGGACAGCCCCTACGAGCAGTACTTC.

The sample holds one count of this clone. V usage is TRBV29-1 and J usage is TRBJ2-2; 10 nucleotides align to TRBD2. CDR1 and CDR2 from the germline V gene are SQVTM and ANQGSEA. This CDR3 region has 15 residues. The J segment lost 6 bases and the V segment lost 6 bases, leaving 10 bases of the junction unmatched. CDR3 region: CSVRPSGGNPGELFF. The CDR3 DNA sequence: TGCAGCGTGAGACCTAGCGGGGGTAACCCCGGGGAGCTGTTTTTT.

The CDR3 DNA reads as TGTGCCAGCAGCTTGATCCAACAGGGGTCCACCGGGGAGCTGTTTTTT. Its protein is CASSLIQQGSTGELFF. The chain carries TRBV5-6 and TRBJ2-2, with TRBD1 matching over 7 bases. The CDR3 has 16 amino acids. Germline V lookup: CDR1 SGHDT, CDR2 YYEEEE. V gave up 1 base and J gave up 4 bases; unmatched junction bases: 7.

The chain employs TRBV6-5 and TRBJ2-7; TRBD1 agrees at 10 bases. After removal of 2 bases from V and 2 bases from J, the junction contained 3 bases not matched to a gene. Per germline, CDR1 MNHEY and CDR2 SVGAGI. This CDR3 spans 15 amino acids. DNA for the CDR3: TGTGCCAGCAGTTACGGGGGGACAGGGGCCTACGAGCAGTACTTC. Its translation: CASSYGGTGAYEQYF.

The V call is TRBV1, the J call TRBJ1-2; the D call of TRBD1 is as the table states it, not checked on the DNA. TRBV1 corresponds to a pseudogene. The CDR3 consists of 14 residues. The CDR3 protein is CTSSRRDRDYGYTF. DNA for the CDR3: TGCACCAGCAGTCGCCGGGACAGGGACTATGGCTACACCTTC.

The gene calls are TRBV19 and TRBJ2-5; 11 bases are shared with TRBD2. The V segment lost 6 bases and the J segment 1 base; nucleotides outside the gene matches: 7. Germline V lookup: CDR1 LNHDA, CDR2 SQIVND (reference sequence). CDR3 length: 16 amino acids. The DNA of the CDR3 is TGTGCCAGTAGATCTGCTAGCGGGGGGTTCCAAGAGACCCAGTACTTC. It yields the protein CASRSASGGFQETQYF. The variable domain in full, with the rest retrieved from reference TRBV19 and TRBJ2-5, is DGGITQSPKYLFRKEGQNVTLSCEQNLNHDAMYWYRQDPGQGLRLIYYSQIVNDFQKGDIAEGYSVSREKKESFPLTVTSAQKNPTAFYLCASRSASGGFQETQYFGPGTRLLVL.

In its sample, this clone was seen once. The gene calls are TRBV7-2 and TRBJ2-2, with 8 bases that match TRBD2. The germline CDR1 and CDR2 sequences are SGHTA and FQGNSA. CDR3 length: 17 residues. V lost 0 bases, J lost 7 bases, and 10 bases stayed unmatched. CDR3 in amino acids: CASSLAGKRETSGELFF. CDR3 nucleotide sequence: TGTGCCAGCAGCTTAGCGGGCAAGCGGGAGACAAGCGGGGAGCTGTTTTTT. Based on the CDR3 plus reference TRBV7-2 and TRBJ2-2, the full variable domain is GAGVSQSPSNKVTEKGKDVELRCDPISGHTALYWYRQSLGQGLEFLIYFQGNSAPDKSGLPSDRFSAERTGGSVSTLTIQRTQQEDSAVYLCASSLAGKRETSGELFFGEGSRLTVL.

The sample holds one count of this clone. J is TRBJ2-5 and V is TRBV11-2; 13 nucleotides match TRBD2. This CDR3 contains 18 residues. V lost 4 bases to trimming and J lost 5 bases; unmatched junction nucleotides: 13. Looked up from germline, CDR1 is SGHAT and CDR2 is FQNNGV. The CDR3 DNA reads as TGTGCCAGCAGCTCAACTAGCGGGGGGGCCTCTTTCCGCGAGACCCAGTACTTC. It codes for CASSSTSGGASFRETQYF.

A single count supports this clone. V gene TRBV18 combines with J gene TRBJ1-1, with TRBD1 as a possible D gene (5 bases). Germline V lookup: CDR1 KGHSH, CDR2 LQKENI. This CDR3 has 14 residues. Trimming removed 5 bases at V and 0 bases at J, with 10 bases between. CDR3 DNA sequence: TGTGCCAGCTCAACCCAGGGCGTGAACACTGAAGCTTTCTTT. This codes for CASSTQGVNTEAFF. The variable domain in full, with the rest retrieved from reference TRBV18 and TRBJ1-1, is NAGVMQNPRHLVRRRGQEARLRCSPMKGHSHVYWYRQLPEEGLKFMVYLQKENIIDESGMPKERFSAEFPKEGPSILRIQQVVRGDSAAYFCASSTQGVNTEAFFGQGTRLTVV.

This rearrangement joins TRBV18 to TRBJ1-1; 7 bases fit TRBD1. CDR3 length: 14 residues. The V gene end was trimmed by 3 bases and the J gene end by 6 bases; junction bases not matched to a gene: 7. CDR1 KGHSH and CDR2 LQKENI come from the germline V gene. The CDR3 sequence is CASSPGDRDSEAFF. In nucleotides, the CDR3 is TGTGCCAGCTCACCGGGCGACAGGGACTCTGAAGCTTTCTTT.

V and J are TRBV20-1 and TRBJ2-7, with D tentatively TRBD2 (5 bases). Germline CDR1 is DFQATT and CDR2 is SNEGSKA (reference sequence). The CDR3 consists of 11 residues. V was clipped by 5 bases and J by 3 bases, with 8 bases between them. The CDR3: CSALGIYEQYF. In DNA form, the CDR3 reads TGCAGTGCTCTCGGGATCTACGAGCAGTACTTC.

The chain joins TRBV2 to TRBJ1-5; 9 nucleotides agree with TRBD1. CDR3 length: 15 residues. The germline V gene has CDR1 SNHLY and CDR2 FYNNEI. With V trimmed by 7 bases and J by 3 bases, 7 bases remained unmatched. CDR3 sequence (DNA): TGTGCCAGCAAAGGGGACAGGGTCAACAATCAGCCCCAGCATTTT. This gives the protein CASKGDRVNNQPQHF.

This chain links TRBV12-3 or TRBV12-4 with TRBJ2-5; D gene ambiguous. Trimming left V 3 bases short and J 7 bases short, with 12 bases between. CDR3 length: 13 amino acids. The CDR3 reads CASSFGAMGTQYF. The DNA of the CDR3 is TGTGCCAGCAGTTTTGGAGCAATGGGGACCCAGTACTTC.

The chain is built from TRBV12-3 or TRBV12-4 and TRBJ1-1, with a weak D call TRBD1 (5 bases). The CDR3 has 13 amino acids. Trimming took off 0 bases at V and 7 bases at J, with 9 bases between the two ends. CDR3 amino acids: CASSLALDSEAFF. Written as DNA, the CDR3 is TGTGCCAGCAGTTTAGCGCTTGACAGTGAAGCTTTCTTT.

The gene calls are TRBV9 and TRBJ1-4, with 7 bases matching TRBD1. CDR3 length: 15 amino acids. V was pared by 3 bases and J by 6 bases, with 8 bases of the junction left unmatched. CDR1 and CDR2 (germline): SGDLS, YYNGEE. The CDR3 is CASSAGTVWDEKLFF. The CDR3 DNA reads TGTGCCAGCAGCGCAGGGACAGTCTGGGATGAAAAACTGTTTTTT.

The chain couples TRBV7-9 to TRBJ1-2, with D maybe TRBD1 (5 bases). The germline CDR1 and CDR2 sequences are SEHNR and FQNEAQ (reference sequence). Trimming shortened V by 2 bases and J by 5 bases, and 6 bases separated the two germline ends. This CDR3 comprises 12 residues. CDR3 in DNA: TGTGCCAGCAGCTTACCAGGGTATGGCTACACCTTC. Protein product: CASSLPGYGYTF.

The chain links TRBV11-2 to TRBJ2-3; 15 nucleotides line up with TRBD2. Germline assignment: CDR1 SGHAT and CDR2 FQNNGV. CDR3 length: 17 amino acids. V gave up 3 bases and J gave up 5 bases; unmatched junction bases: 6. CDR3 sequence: CASSFAGLAGGLDTQYF. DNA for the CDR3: TGTGCCAGCAGCTTTGCCGGACTAGCGGGAGGGTTAGATACGCAGTATTTT.

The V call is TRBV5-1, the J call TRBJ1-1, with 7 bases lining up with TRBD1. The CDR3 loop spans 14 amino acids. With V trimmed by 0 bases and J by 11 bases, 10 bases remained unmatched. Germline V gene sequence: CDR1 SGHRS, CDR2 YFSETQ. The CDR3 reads CASSLGGQVNIAFF. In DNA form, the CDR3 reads TGCGCCAGCAGCTTGGGAGGACAGGTGAATATCGCTTTCTTT.

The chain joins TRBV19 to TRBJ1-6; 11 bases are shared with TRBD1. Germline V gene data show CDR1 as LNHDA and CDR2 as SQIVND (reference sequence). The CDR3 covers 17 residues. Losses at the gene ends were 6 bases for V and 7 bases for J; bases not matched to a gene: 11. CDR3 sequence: CASSWDSGTGGNSPLHF. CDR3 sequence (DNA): TGTGCCAGTAGCTGGGACTCCGGGACAGGGGGGAATTCACCCCTCCACTTT.

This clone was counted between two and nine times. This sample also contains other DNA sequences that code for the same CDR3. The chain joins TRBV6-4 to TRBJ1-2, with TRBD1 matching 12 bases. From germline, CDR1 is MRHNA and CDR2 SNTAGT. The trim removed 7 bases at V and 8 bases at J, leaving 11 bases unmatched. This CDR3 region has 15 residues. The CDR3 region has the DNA TGTGCCAGCACCCCTGAGGGACAGGGGGCTGGAGGCTACACCTTC. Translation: CASTPEGQGAGGYTF.

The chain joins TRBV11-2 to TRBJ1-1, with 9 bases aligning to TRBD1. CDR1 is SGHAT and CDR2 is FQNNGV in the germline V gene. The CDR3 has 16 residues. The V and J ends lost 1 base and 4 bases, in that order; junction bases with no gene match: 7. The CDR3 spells CASSLGWDREATEAFF. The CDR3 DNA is TGTGCCAGCAGCTTAGGGTGGGACAGGGAGGCCACTGAAGCTTTCTTT. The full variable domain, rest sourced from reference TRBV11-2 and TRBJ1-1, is EAGVAQSPRYKIIEKRQSVAFWCNPISGHATLYWYQQILGQGPKLLIQFQNNGVVDDSQLPKDRFSAERLKGVDSTLKIQPAKLEDSAVYLCASSLGWDREATEAFFGQGTRLTVV.

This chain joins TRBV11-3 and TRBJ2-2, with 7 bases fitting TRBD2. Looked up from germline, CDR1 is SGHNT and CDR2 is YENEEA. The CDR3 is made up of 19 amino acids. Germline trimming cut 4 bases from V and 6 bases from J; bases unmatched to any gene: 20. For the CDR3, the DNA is TGTGCCAGCAGCTCCTCCCTATCTAGCGCGGGAGTGAGGTCCGGGGAGCTGTTTTTT. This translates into CASSSSLSSAGVRSGELFF.

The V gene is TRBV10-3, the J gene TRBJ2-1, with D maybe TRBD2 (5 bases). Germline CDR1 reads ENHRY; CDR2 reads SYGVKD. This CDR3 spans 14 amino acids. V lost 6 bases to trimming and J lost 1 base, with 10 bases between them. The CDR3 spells CAIRGSLSYNEQFF. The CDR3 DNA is TGTGCCATCAGAGGGAGTCTATCCTACAATGAGCAGTTCTTC.

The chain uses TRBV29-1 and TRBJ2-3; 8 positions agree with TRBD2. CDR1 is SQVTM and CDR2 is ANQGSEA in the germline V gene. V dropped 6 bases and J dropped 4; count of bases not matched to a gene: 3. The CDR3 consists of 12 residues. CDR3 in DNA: TGCAGCGTAGCGGGAGACGCAGATACGCAGTATTTT. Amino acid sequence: CSVAGDADTQYF.

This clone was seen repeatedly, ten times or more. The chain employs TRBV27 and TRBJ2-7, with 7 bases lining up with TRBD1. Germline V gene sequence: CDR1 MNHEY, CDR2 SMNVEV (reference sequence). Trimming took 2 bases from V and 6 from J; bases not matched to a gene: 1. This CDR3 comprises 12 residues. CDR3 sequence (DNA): TGTGCCAGCAGTTTAAGGGGGCGCGAGCAGTACTTC. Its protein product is CASSLRGREQYF.

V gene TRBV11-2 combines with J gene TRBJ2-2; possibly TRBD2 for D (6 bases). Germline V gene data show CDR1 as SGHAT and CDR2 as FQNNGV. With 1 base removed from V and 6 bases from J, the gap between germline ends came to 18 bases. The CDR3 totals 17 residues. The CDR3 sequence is CASSLGVGLGGAGELFF. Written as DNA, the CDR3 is TGTGCCAGCAGCTTAGGGGTAGGACTCGGGGGAGCCGGGGAGCTGTTTTTT.